Listed here is a single TCR beta chain. Germline V lookup: CDR1 SEHNR, CDR2 FQNEAQ (reference sequence). The CDR3 is 13 residues long. Carrying UMI labels, the TRB cDNA libraries were prepared through 5' RACE. Reprocessing the 5' RACE reads, TCRdb reports a single entry for every CDR3 protein and omits DNA. The sample yields fewer than 90,000 distinct CDR3 sequences, of which the top ten take up around 1.5%. These data belong to a study of CXCR3-negative and CXCR3-positive naive CD8 T cells. The sequenced sample consisted of naive CXCR3- CD8+ T cells from blood. Indicated subset: CD45RO-CCR7+CD27+CD95- naive CD8+ T cells lacking CXCR3 (TNR3-). The clonotype originates from a human donor in good health. Some clones in this sample may be carry-over from other donors' samples. This rearrangement joins TRBV7-9 to TRBJ2-7; TCRdb gives TRBD1 as the D gene, but with no DNA this cannot be confirmed. CDR3 sequence reads: CASSSRDRDEQYF.